This TCR beta chain was documented in a study of regulatory T cells in long-lasting Graves disease. Whole-study findings and limits: Persistent disease was associated with favored TRBV28 usage and with favored use of TRBJ1-2 and TRBJ2-5.

Time point of the sample: persistent/refractory GD, antithyroid drugs over 5 years with positive TRAb. RNA extracted from PBMCs served as the sequencing template. With EDTA tubes as the receptacles, 7.5 to 9 milliliters of peripheral blood were drawn. The authors built TCR beta libraries using iRepertoire HTBI primers and Arm-PCR of CDR3 regions. TCRdb recomputed calls from the multiplex PCR reads with MiXCR, one row per CDR3 protein. The sample yields hundreds of thousands of distinct CDR3 sequences, 21% seen once. The CDR3 has 16 amino acids. Germline trimming cut 3 bases from V and 4 bases from J; bases unmatched to any gene: 11. Germline CDR1 is SGHAT and CDR2 is FQNNGV. As for this clonotype: Antigen unknown.

The chain has TRBV11-2 and TRBJ1-2, with 7 bases matching TRBD1. The clonotype was recovered from a female donor with Graves disease. The sample here was peripheral blood mononuclear cells (PBMCs), taken when the disease was refractory, from a patient treated with antithyroid drugs. CDR3 sequence reads: CASSFSRDSGVYGYTF. CDR3 nucleotide sequence: TGTGCCAGCAGCTTCTCCCGGGACAGTGGGGTCTATGGCTACACCTTC.